This TCR beta chain comes out of a study of T cell responses to AZD1222 COVID-19 vaccine. Germline trimming cut 0 bases from V and 2 bases from J; bases unmatched to any gene: 3. This CDR3 contains 16 residues. Germline V gives CDR1 SGDLS, CDR2 YYNGEE. Here immunoSEQ multiplex PCR was the method, and the copy in TCRdb shows in-frame clones only, minus some. The table shows roughly 170,000 clones, with roughly 87% occurring only once. The specimen was peripheral blood, collected on day 0 of AZD1222 vaccination. This sequence joins TRBV9 and TRBJ2-3; 10 positions agree with TRBD2. This TCR derives from an adult in good health. The CDR3 loop reads CASSVGAGGDTDTQYF. The CDR3 nucleotides read TGTGCCAGCAGCGTAGGAGCGGGAGGGGACACAGATACGCAGTATTTT.